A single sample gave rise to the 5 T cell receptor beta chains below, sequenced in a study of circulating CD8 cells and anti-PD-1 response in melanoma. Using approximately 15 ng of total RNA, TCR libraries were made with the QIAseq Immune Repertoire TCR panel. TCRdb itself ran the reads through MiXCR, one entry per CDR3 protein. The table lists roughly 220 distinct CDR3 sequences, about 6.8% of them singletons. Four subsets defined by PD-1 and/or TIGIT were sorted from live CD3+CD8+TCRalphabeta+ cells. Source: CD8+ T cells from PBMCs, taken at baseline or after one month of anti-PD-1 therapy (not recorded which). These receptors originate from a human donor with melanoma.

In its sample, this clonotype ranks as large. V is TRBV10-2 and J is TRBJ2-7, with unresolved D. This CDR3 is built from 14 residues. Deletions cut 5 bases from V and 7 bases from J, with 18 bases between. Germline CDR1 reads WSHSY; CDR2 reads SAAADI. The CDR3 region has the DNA TGCGCCAGCAGTATCGCAAATGTGGCGTATGAGCAGTACTTC. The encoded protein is CASSIANVAYEQYF.

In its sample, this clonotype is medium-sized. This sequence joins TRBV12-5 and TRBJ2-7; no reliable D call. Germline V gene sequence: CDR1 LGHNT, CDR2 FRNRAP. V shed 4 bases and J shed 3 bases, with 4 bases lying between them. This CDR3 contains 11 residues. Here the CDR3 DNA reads TGTGCTAGTGGTTCGAACTACGAGCAGTACTTC. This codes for CASGSNYEQYF.

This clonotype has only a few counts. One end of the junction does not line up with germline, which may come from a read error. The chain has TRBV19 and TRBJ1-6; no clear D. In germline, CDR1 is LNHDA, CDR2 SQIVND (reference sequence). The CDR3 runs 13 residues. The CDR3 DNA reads TGTGCCAGTAGTATAGTGTCCAGGAGTCCCCCCCACTTT. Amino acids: CASSIVSRSPPHF.

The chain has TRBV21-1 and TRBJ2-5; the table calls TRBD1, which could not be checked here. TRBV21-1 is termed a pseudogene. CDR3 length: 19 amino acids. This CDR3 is CASSKLGYLRPRGGQTQYF. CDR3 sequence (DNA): TGTGCCAGCAGCAAGTTGGGATATCTCCGTCCCAGGGGTGGGCAGACCCAGTACTTC.

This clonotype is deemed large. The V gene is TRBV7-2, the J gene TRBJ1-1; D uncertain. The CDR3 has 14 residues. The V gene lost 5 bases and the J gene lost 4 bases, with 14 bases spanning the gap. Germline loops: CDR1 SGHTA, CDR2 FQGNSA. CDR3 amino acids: CASSTTPYSTEAFF. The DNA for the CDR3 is TGTGCCAGCAGCACGACACCATACTCCACTGAAGCTTTCTTT.